The source of this T cell receptor (beta chain) is a study of cytomegalovirus exposure and HLA in healthy donors. Overall study: HLA-typed donors were the source of around 80 million unique TCRs, which an early data release held.

General study findings and limits: Investigators reported around 150 TCR beta chains as tied to cytomegalovirus. Several of the most significant clusters appeared, in a later analysis, to be linked to common viral pathogens. Most sequenced TCRs were rare (though some public TCRs occurred in many donors).

For this clone: The target antigen is unknown.

The CDR3 has 14 amino acids. V dropped 5 bases and J dropped 4; count of bases not matched to a gene: 7. Germline V CDR1 and CDR2: SGHVS, FQNEAQ. Primers for the PCR totalled 60 Vbeta and 13 Jbeta. The protocol was immunoSEQ multiplex PCR, while the TCRdb copy is restricted to in-frame clones and leaves out a portion. The top ten clones hold over 1.1% of a sample with 100,000 or so clones, 81% of them seen once. The rearrangement links TRBV7-8 to TRBJ2-7, with TRBD1 identical over 8 bases. Input material: PBMCs. The receptor's source is a man in his forties in good health and CMV-seronegative. CDR3 coding DNA: TGTGCCAGCAGCGCTCAGGGGGCGCATTACGAGCAGTACTTC. Encoded protein: CASSAQGAHYEQYF. Filled out from reference TRBV7-8 and TRBJ2-7, the complete variable domain reads GAGVSQSPRYKVAKRGQDVALRCDPISGHVSLFWYQQALGQGPEFLTYFQNEAQLDKSGLPSDRFFAERPEGSVSTLKIQRTQQEDSAVYLCASSAQGAHYEQYFGPGTRLTVT.